The 21 T cell receptor beta chains in this list originate from one sample, sequenced in a study of beta chain features in type 1 diabetes. Sequenced material consisted of expressed TCRB transcripts (all of the isolated RNA was reverse transcribed). The repertoire was sequenced with immunoSEQ multiplex PCR; TCRdb's copy has only in-frame clones and lacks some. The sample has some 180,000 clones, less than 15% seen once. The sample comprised central memory CD4+ T cells from blood. The source of these receptors is a woman between 18 and 29 years old in good health.

This chain uses TRBV7-2 with TRBJ2-5, with D tentatively TRBD1 (6 bases). Per germline, CDR1 SGHTA and CDR2 FQGNSA. This CDR3 is built from 13 residues. V was clipped by 1 base and J by 7 bases, with 10 bases between them. The CDR3 here is CASSLEQGRTQYF. The CDR3, as DNA: TGTGCCAGCAGCTTAGAACAGGGAAGGACCCAGTACTTC.

This clone was counted only a few times. The chain carries TRBV7-9 and TRBJ1-5; the D is unclear. Per the germline V gene, CDR1 is SEHNR and CDR2 is FQNEAQ (reference sequence). V lost 2 bases and J 7 bases, leaving 9 bases between the germline ends. The CDR3 totals 13 residues. Here the CDR3 reads CASSLMEEQPQHF. CDR3 sequence (DNA): TGTGCCAGCAGCTTAATGGAGGAGCAGCCCCAGCATTTT.

V is TRBV19 and J is TRBJ1-1; 7 bases map to TRBD1. Germline V gene data show CDR1 as LNHDA and CDR2 as SQIVND (reference sequence). V was clipped by 4 bases and J by 9 bases; unmatched bases: 8. The CDR3 is made up of 13 amino acids. The CDR3 coding sequence is TGTGCCAGTAGTACTCGCGACAGGGCCAAAGCTTTCTTT. Amino acid sequence: CASSTRDRAKAFF.

The chain uses TRBV7-6 and TRBJ2-1; TRBD1 matches at 7 bases. Germline values: CDR1 SGHVS, CDR2 FNYEAQ. J gave up 1 base and V 1 base, and 7 bases lay outside the gene matches. The CDR3 runs to 17 residues. The CDR3 coding sequence is TGTGCCAGCAGCTTAGGAGGGGGCGGCATGTCCTACAATGAGCAGTTCTTC. Amino acid sequence: CASSLGGGGMSYNEQFF.

This clone was seen a handful of times. J is TRBJ1-5 and V is TRBV9; a weak D match, TRBD1 (6 bases). The CDR3 sequence is 15 residues long. The ends were cut back, 4 bases at V and 7 bases at J, with 18 bases in the middle. Per germline, CDR1 SGDLS and CDR2 YYNGEE. Here the CDR3 reads CASSPHGGGEQPQHF. CDR3 DNA sequence: TGTGCCAGCAGCCCGCATGGGGGGGGCGAACAGCCCCAGCATTTT.

This chain connects TRBV18 to TRBJ1-2; 7 bases are shared with TRBD1. Per the germline V gene, CDR1 is KGHSH and CDR2 is LQKENI. This CDR3 has 13 amino acids. Trimming removed 2 bases from V and 6 bases from J; junction bases left unmatched: 3. CDR3: CASSPGQVDGYTF. Here the CDR3 DNA reads TGTGCCAGCTCACCAGGACAGGTCGATGGCTACACCTTC.

V gene TRBV19 combines with J gene TRBJ2-2; 7 bases agree with TRBD1. From germline, CDR1 is LNHDA and CDR2 SQIVND (reference sequence). J was trimmed by 4 bases and V by 7 bases; bases with no gene match: 9. This CDR3 is built from 15 residues. The CDR3 spells CASNPGTATTGELFF. CDR3 DNA: TGTGCCAGTAACCCCGGGACAGCGACCACCGGGGAGCTGTTTTTT.

The chain uses TRBV28 and TRBJ2-1; 8 nucleotides agree with TRBD1. The CDR3 is 12 residues long. V lost 2 bases and J lost 10; bases outside the gene matches: 1. CDR1 is MDHEN, CDR2 SYDVKM, per germline. In DNA, the CDR3 is TGTGCCAGCAGTTTACGGGACAGGGAGCAGTTCTTC. Residues: CASSLRDREQFF.

This clone was found a few times. This chain joins TRBV29-1 and TRBJ1-2; no firm D call. The CDR3 runs 13 residues. The germline V and J ends were trimmed by 3 bases and 6 bases, with 14 bases remaining between them. The V gene's germline CDR1 is SQVTM and CDR2 ANQGSEA. The CDR3 DNA follows: TGCAGCGTTGAGGGAGTGGGCCCGAATGGCTACACCTTC. Its protein product is CSVEGVGPNGYTF.

This clone was recorded a few times. The rearrangement links TRBV30 to TRBJ2-5, with 10 bases matching TRBD1. V was clipped by 1 base and J by 5 bases; unmatched bases: 10. The CDR3 contains 16 residues. The germline V gene has CDR1 GTSNPN and CDR2 SVGIG (reference sequence). In nucleotides, the CDR3 is TGTGCCTGGAGTGAGGACAGGGGGAGAACGCGGGAGACCCAGTACTTC. This codes for CAWSEDRGRTRETQYF.

The chain combines TRBV7-2 with TRBJ2-1; 10 nucleotides match TRBD1. The V gene's germline CDR1 is SGHTA and CDR2 FQGNSA. The CDR3 is 16 amino acids. Trimming took 5 bases from V and 6 from J; bases not matched to a gene: 10. Here the CDR3 reads CASSPSPGQGPNEQFF. The CDR3 region has the DNA TGTGCCAGCAGCCCCTCCCCGGGACAGGGGCCCAATGAGCAGTTCTTC.

This clone was picked up many times. The genes are TRBV10-3 and TRBJ1-1; 8 positions agree with TRBD1. Germline trimming cut 10 bases from V and 6 bases from J; bases unmatched to any gene: 10. The CDR3 consists of 13 residues. Germline lookup yields CDR1 ENHRY and CDR2 SYGVKD. Written as DNA, the CDR3 is TGTGCCACAGTTGGACAGGGCCCACCTGAAGCTTTCTTT. Protein sequence: CATVGQGPPEAFF.

The sample holds a few counts of this clone. The chain joins TRBV27 to TRBJ2-5; 7 bases agree with TRBD2. Germline loops: CDR1 MNHEY, CDR2 SMNVEV (reference sequence). The CDR3 extends over 16 amino acids. The trim removed 5 bases at V and 4 bases at J, leaving 13 bases unmatched. This CDR3 reads CASSPRGGRAGETQYF. Written as DNA, the CDR3 is TGTGCCAGCAGTCCCCGGGGAGGGAGGGCAGGAGAGACCCAGTACTTC.

The chain recombines TRBV15 with TRBJ2-2; 7 bases are a match to TRBD2. Trimming cost V 0 bases and J 5 bases; bases outside gene matches: 6. Germline CDR1 reads LNHNV; CDR2 reads YYDKDF (reference sequence). CDR3 length: 16 residues. DNA for the CDR3: TGTGCCACCAGCAGAGATGGGACTATCCCAACCGGGGAGCTGTTTTTT. It specifies CATSRDGTIPTGELFF.

This clone was counted between two and nine times. This chain uses TRBV15 with TRBJ1-1, with TRBD1 matching 8 bases. This CDR3 region has 16 residues. Germline V gene lookup returns CDR1 LNHNV and CDR2 YYDKDF (reference sequence). The J segment lost 4 bases and the V segment lost 1 base, leaving 8 bases of the junction unmatched. CDR3 sequence (DNA): TGTGCCACCAGCAGAGCGCTTCTAGACAGGGGCACTGAAGCTTTCTTT. The encoded protein is CATSRALLDRGTEAFF.

The sample holds a few counts of this clone. V is TRBV11-3 and J is TRBJ2-1; 8 bases are shared with TRBD2. Per germline, CDR1 SGHNT and CDR2 YENEEA. The V segment lost 5 bases and the J segment 4 bases; nucleotides outside the gene matches: 7. The CDR3 has 15 residues. The DNA of the CDR3 is TGTGCCAGCAGCCCGAGCGGGAGTTCTTACAATGAGCAGTTCTTC. Protein sequence: CASSPSGSSYNEQFF.

The J gene is TRBJ1-1, the V gene TRBV27; unclear D gene. CDR1 MNHEY and CDR2 SMNVEV come from the germline V gene (reference sequence). This CDR3 comprises 12 residues. V lost 6 bases and J lost 1, with 6 bases in between. CDR3 amino acids: CASRLANTEAFF. The CDR3 nucleotides are TGTGCCAGCAGACTCGCGAACACTGAAGCTTTCTTT.

The chain recombines TRBV2 with TRBJ2-4; unclear D gene. V shed 6 bases and J shed 8 bases, with 8 bases lying between them. Germline loops: CDR1 SNHLY, CDR2 FYNNEI. CDR3 length: 11 amino acids. CDR3 bases: TGTGCCAGCAGGGGCTACTACATTCAGTACTTC. This translates into CASRGYYIQYF. Full variable domain (rest looked up from reference TRBV2 and TRBJ2-4): EPEVTQTPSHQVTQMGQEVILRCVPISNHLYFYWYRQILGQKVEFLVSFYNNEISEKSEIFDDQFSVERPDGSNFTLKIRSTKLEDSAMYFCASRGYYIQYFGAGTRLSVL.

This clone has only a few counts. J is TRBJ2-7 and V is TRBV28; 7 nucleotides match TRBD2. The CDR3 covers 15 residues. CDR1 and CDR2 from the germline V gene are MDHEN and SYDVKM. After removal of 1 base from V and 6 bases from J, the junction contained 9 bases not matched to a gene. CDR3 region: CASSLYGRARGEQYF. CDR3 in DNA: TGTGCCAGCAGTTTATATGGGAGGGCCCGGGGCGAGCAGTACTTC. Drawing the rest from reference TRBV28 and TRBJ2-7, the complete variable domain is DVKVTQSSRYLVKRTGEKVFLECVQDMDHENMFWYRQDPGLGLRLIYFSYDVKMKEKGDIPEGYSVSREKKERFSLILESASTNQTSMYLCASSLYGRARGEQYFGPGTRLTVT.

This rearrangement joins TRBV18 to TRBJ2-1; 13 positions agree with TRBD2. Germline loops: CDR1 KGHSH, CDR2 LQKENI. The CDR3 consists of 15 residues. Trimming took 3 bases from V and 7 from J; bases not matched to a gene: 3. CDR3: CASSPGTSGTNEQFF. CDR3 sequence (DNA): TGTGCCAGCTCACCCGGGACTAGCGGGACGAATGAGCAGTTCTTC.

This clone has ten or more counts. The rearrangement joins TRBV29-1 to TRBJ2-3, with TRBD2 matching over 8 bases. The CDR3 extends over 13 amino acids. Germline lookup yields CDR1 SQVTM and CDR2 ANQGSEA. The junction had 8 bases not matched to a gene; V was cut back by 4 bases and J by 8 bases. The CDR3 reads CSVGGGRRVTQYF. The CDR3 DNA reads as TGCAGCGTTGGCGGGGGGCGTCGGGTTACGCAGTATTTT.